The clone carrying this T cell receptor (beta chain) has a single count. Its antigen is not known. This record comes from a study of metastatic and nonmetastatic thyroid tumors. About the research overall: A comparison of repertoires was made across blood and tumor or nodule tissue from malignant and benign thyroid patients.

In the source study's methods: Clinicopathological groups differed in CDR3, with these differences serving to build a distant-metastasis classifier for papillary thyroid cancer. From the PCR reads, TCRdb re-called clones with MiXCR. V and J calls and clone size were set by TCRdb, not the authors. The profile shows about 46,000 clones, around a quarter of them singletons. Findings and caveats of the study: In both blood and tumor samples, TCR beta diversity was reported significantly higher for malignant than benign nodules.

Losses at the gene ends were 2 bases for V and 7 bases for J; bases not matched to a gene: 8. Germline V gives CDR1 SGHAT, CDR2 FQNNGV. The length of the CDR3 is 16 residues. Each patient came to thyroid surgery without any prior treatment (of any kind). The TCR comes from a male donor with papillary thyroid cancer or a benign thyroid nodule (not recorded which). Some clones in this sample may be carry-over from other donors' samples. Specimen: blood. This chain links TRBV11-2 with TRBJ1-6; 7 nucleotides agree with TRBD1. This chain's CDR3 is CASSLTADRTNSPLHF. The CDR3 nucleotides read TGTGCCAGCAGCTTAACCGCGGACAGGACAAATTCACCCCTCCACTTT. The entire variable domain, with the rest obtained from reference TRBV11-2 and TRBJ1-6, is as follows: EAGVAQSPRYKIIEKRQSVAFWCNPISGHATLYWYQQILGQGPKLLIQFQNNGVVDDSQLPKDRFSAERLKGVDSTLKIQPAKLEDSAVYLCASSLTADRTNSPLHFGNGTRLTVT.